This T cell receptor (beta chain) is from a study of T-cell memory formation after mild COVID-19. TCRdb re-derived calls from the 5' RACE reads in MiXCR, one entry per CDR3 protein. The repertoire consists of tens of thousands of distinct CDR3 sequences, with over 11% occurring once and the leading ten covering about a third. V gave up 5 bases and J gave up 4 bases, with 13 bases separating them. Germline V gene sequence: CDR1 SGHVS, CDR2 FNYEAQ. The CDR3 has 14 residues. This chain uses TRBV7-6 with TRBJ2-3; weak D call: TRBD2 (6 bases). Sequencing was carried out using PBMCs or a T cell subset sorted from them (not recorded which). The receptor comes from an adult woman who had mild COVID-19 (a few samples of this study predate the infection). Cell type and time point are not known. CDR3 sequence (DNA): TGTGCCAGCAGCATCGGGACTCCACCAGATACGCAGTATTTT. Protein product: CASSIGTPPDTQYF. Drawing the rest from reference TRBV7-6 and TRBJ2-3, the complete variable domain is GAGVSQSPRYKVTKRGQDVALRCDPISGHVSLYWYRQALGQGPEFLTYFNYEAQQDKSGLPNDRFSAERPEGSISTLTIQRTEQRDSAMYRCASSIGTPPDTQYFGPGTRLTVL.